This T cell receptor beta chain was recorded in a study of T cell responses to AZD1222 COVID-19 vaccine. The CDR3 is 12 residues long. Between the trimmed V and J ends, which lost 0 bases and 7 bases, there was a span of 7 bases. Germline V CDR1 and CDR2: SGHRS, YFSETQ. Assay: immunoSEQ multiplex PCR; the TCRdb copy retains only in-frame clones and omits some. Among approximately 120,000 clones listed, nearly 90% were seen once. V usage is TRBV5-1 and J usage is TRBJ1-2; D unclear. Sequencing was performed on peripheral blood, taken on day 0 of AZD1222 vaccination. This sequence was found in an adult in good health. CDR3 residues: CASSLDVGGYTF. In nucleotides, the CDR3 is TGCGCCAGCAGCTTGGACGTGGGTGGCTACACCTTC.